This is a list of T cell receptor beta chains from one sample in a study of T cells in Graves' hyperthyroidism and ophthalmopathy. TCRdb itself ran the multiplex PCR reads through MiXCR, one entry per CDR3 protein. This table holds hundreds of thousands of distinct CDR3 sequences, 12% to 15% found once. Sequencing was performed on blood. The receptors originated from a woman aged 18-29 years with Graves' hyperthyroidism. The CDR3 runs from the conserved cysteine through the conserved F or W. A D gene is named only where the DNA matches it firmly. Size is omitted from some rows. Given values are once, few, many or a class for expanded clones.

TGTGCCAGCAGCTCGGGACAGGGGTCTGGCTACACCTTC	CASSSGQGSGYTF	few	TRBV7-9	TRBJ1-2	TRBD1
TGTGCCAGCAGTTGGGACAGGGGATTACACTATGGCTACACCTTC	CASSWDRGLHYGYTF	many	TRBV2	TRBJ1-2	TRBD1
TGTGCCAGCAGCCCGGGGGGGGGCGATCAGCCCCAGCATTTT	CASSPGGGDQPQHF	many	TRBV11-2	TRBJ1-5	.
TGTGCCAGCAGCTTAGCCTTCTCGAACACCGGGGAGCTGTTTTTT	CASSLAFSNTGELFF	few	TRBV11-2	TRBJ2-2	.
TGCGCCAGCAGAACACAGGGTGACACTGAAGCTTTCTTT	CASRTQGDTEAFF	.	TRBV10-2	TRBJ1-1	.
TGTGCCAGCAGTGGGAGCACAGGGGGCCAGGGGCCCTACGAGCAGTACTTC	CASSGSTGGQGPYEQYF	many	TRBV28	TRBJ2-7	TRBD1
TGCAGCGCCCCCGGTATGGTGGCGGGGATCAGTGAGCAGTTCTTC	CSAPGMVAGISEQFF	.	TRBV29-1	TRBJ2-1	.
TGTGCCAGCAGCTCGGGACTAGCGGAACGCACAGATACGCAGTATTTT	CASSSGLAERTDTQYF	few	TRBV7-9	TRBJ2-3	TRBD2
TGTGCCTGGAGAATGGAAAGCGTCAATGAGCAGTTCTTC	CAWRMESVNEQFF	many	TRBV30	TRBJ2-1	.
TGCAGCCATACCTACGGGGGCGAGACTGAAGCTTTCTTT	CSHTYGGETEAFF	.	TRBV29-1	TRBJ1-1	.
TGTGCCAGCAAGGGCCCGGTCATCACAGGGGGCCTCCTTACCAATTATGGCTACACCTTC	CASKGPVITGGLLTNYGYTF	.	TRBV9	TRBJ1-2	TRBD1
TGTGCCACCAGTTCAGGGAACTCCTACGAGCAGTACTTC	CATSSGNSYEQYF	.	TRBV15	TRBJ2-7	.
TGCCAGACTAGCGGTAACACCGGGGAGCTGTTTTTT	CQTSGNTGELFF	.	TRBV7-9	TRBJ2-2	TRBD2
TGTGCCAGCAGCCAGGGGTACTACGTGGAGCAGTACTTC	CASSQGYYVEQYF	many	TRBV3-1	TRBJ2-7	.
TGTGCCAGCAGCTTCTTAGAAACAGGAGACAATGAGCAGTTCTTC	CASSFLETGDNEQFF	many	TRBV7-9	TRBJ2-1	.
TGTGCCAGCAGTGGAATTACCAGGGTTCAATTCTACAATGAGCAGTTCTTC	CASSGITRVQFYNEQFF	many	TRBV2	TRBJ2-1	.
TGTGCCAGCAGCCTAGGAGGCGGGAGAGACGAGCAGTACTTC	CASSLGGGRDEQYF	.	TRBV7-2	TRBJ2-7	TRBD2
TGTGCCAGCAGTTTCCCGGGCGGGAGGGACTACGAGCAGTACTTC	CASSFPGGRDYEQYF	many	TRBV28	TRBJ2-7	TRBD2
TGTGCCACCAGTGATTTGCCAGGATGGGAAAACACCGGGGAGCTGTTTTTT	CATSDLPGWENTGELFF	.	TRBV24-1	TRBJ2-2	.
TGTGCCAGCGGCTCACAGGGGTTGGGTCAGCCCCAGCATTTT	CASGSQGLGQPQHF	many	TRBV2	TRBJ1-5	TRBD1
TGCGCCAGCAGCCAAGATAGCGGGTGGGGGGGCGTTGGCTACACCTTC	CASSQDSGWGGVGYTF	few	TRBV4-3	TRBJ1-2	.
TGTGCCAGCAGTTACTCCGCTTGGGGAGCTGGAGATACGCAGTATTTT	CASSYSAWGAGDTQYF	.	TRBV6-2/TRBV6-3	TRBJ2-3	.